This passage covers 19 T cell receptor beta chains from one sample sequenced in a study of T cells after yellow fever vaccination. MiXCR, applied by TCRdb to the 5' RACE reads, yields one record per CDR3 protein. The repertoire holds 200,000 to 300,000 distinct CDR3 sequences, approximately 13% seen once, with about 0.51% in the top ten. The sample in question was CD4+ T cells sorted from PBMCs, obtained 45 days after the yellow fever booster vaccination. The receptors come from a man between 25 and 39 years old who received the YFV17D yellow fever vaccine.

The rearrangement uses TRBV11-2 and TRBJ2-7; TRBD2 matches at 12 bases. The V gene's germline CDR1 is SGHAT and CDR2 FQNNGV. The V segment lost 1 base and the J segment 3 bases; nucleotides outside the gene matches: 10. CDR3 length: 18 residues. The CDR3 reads CASSLGLLAGGLIYEQYF. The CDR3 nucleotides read TGTGCCAGCAGCTTAGGTCTACTAGCGGGAGGCCTTATCTACGAGCAGTACTTC. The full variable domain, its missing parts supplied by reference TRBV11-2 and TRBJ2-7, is EAGVAQSPRYKIIEKRQSVAFWCNPISGHATLYWYQQILGQGPKLLIQFQNNGVVDDSQLPKDRFSAERLKGVDSTLKIQPAKLEDSAVYLCASSLGLLAGGLIYEQYFGPGTRLTVT.

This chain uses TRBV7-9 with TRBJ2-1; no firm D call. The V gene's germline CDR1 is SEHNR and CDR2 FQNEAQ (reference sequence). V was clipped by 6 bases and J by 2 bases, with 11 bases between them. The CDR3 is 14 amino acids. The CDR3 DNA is TGTGCCAGCAGTCCACATAACCCCTACAATGAGCAGTTCTTC. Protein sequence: CASSPHNPYNEQFF. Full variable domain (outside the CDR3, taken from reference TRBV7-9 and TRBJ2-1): DTGVSQNPRHKITKRGQNVTFRCDPISEHNRLYWYRQTLGQGPEFLTYFQNEAQLEKSRLLSDRFSAERPKGSFSTLEIQRTEQGDSAMYLCASSPHNPYNEQFFGPGTRLTVL.

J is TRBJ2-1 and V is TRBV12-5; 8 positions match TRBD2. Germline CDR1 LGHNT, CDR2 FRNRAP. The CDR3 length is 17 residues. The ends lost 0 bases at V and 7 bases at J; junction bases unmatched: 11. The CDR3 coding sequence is TGTGCTAGTGGTTTGGTACCAGGGAGCGGGAGTAGGAATGAGCAGTTCTTC. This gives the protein CASGLVPGSGSRNEQFF.

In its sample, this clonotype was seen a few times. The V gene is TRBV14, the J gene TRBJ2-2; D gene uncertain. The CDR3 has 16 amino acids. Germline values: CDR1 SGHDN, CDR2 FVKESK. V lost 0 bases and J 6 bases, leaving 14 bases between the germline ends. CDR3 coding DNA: TGTGCCAGCAGCCAAGATATACGTACGGGCCCCGGGGAGCTGTTTTTT. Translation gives CASSQDIRTGPGELFF.

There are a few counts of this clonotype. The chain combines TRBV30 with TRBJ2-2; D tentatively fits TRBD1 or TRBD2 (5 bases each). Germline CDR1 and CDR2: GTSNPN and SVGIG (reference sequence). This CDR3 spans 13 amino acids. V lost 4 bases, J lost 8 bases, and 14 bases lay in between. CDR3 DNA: TGTGCCTGGAAGAGGGGCCCTGGGGGGGAGCTGTTTTTT. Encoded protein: CAWKRGPGGELFF.

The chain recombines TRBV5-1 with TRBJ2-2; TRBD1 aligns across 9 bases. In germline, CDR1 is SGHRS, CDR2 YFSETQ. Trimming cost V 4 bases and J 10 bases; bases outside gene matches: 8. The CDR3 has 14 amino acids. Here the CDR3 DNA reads TGCGCCAGCAGCCCGGGACAGGGTGGCGCGGAGCTGTTTTTT. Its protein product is CASSPGQGGAELFF. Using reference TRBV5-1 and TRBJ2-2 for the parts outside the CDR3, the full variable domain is KAGVTQTPRYLIKTRGQQVTLSCSPISGHRSVSWYQQTPGQGLQFLFEYFSETQRNKGNFPGRFSGRQFSNSRSEMNVSTLELGDSALYLCASSPGQGGAELFFGEGSRLTVL.

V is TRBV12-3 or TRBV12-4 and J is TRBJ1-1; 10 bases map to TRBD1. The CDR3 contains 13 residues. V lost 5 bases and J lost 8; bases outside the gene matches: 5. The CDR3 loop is CASSRTGGKEAFF. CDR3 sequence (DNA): TGTGCCAGCAGTCGGACAGGGGGAAAAGAAGCTTTCTTT.

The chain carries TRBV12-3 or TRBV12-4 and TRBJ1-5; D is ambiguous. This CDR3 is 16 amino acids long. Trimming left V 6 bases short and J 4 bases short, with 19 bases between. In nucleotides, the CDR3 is TGTGCCAGCAGCTACTCATTCGGCGGGAAGAATCAGCCCCAGCATTTT. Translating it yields CASSYSFGGKNQPQHF.

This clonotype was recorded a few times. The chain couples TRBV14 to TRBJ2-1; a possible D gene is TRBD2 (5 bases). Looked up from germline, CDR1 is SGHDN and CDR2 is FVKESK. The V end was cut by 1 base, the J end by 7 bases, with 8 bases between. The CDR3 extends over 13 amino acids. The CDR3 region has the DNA TGTGCCAGCAGCCAAGCGCTAGCAAATGAGCAGTTCTTC. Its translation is CASSQALANEQFF.

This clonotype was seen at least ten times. CDR3 bases: TGTGCCAGCAGCCTAGCGGGAGCCAAAAACATTCAGTACTTC. It specifies CASSLAGAKNIQYF. The chain joins TRBV5-6 to TRBJ2-4; 8 bases are shared with TRBD2. The CDR3 contains 14 residues. Losses at the gene ends were 4 bases for V and 0 bases for J; bases not matched to a gene: 0. In germline, CDR1 is SGHDT, CDR2 YYEEEE.

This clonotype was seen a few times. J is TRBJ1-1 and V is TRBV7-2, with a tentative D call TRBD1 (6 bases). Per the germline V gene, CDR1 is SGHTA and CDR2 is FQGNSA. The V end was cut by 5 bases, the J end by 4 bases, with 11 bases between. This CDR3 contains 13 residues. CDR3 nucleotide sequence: TGTGCCAGCAGCCCGACAGGCCCCACTGAAGCTTTCTTT. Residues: CASSPTGPTEAFF.

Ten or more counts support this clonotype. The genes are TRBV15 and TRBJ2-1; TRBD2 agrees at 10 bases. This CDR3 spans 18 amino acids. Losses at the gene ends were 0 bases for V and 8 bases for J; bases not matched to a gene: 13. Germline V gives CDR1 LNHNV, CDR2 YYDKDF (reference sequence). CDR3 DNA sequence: TGTGCCACCAGCAGAGATGGGCTAGCGGGAGCTAAGGGGGATGAGCAGTTCTTC. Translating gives CATSRDGLAGAKGDEQFF.

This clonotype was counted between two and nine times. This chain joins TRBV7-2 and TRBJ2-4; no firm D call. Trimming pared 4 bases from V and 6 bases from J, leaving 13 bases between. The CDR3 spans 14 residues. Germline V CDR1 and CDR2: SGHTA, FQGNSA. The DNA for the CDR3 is TGTGCCAGCAGCTCCCGAATGGGTACAAACATTCAGTACTTC. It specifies CASSSRMGTNIQYF.

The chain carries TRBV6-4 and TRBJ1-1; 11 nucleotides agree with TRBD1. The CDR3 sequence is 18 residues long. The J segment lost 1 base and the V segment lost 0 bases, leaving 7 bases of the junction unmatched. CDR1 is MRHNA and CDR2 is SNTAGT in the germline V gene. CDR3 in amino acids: CASSDSIRDRGTNTEAFF. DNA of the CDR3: TGTGCCAGCAGTGACTCGATAAGGGACAGGGGGACGAACACTGAAGCTTTCTTT.

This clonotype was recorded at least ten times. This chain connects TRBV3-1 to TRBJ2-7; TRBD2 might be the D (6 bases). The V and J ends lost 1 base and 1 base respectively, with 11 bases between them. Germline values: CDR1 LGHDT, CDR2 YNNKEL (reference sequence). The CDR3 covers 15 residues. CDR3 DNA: TGTGCCAGCAGCCAAGGGGACTCTCCATCCTACGAGCAGTACTTC. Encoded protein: CASSQGDSPSYEQYF.

CDR3 coding DNA: TGTGCCAGCAGTCCTGGGGGGTATCGTCAAGAGACCCAGTACTTC. Translation: CASSPGGYRQETQYF. This chain connects TRBV6-1 to TRBJ2-5, with D possibly being TRBD2 (6 bases). The CDR3 covers 15 residues. CDR1 is MNHNS and CDR2 is SASEGT in the germline V gene. V lost 5 bases and J lost 2, with 15 bases in between.

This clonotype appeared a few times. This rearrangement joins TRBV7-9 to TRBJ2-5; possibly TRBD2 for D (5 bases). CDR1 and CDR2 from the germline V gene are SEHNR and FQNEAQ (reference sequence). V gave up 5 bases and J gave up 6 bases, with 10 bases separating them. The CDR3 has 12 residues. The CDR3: CASSPERQTQYF. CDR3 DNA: TGTGCCAGCAGCCCGGAGCGGCAGACCCAGTACTTC.

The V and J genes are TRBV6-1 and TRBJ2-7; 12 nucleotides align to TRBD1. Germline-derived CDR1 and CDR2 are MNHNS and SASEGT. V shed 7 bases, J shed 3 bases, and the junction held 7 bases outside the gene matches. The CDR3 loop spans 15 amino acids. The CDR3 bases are TGTGCCAGCAAATACCGGGACAGGGGGCTCTACGAGCAGTACTTC. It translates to CASKYRDRGLYEQYF.

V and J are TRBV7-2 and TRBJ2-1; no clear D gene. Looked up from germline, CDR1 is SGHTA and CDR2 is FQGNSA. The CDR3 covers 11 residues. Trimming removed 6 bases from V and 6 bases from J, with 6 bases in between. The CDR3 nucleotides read TGTGCCAGCAGTACCAGCAATGAGCAGTTCTTC. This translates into CASSTSNEQFF.